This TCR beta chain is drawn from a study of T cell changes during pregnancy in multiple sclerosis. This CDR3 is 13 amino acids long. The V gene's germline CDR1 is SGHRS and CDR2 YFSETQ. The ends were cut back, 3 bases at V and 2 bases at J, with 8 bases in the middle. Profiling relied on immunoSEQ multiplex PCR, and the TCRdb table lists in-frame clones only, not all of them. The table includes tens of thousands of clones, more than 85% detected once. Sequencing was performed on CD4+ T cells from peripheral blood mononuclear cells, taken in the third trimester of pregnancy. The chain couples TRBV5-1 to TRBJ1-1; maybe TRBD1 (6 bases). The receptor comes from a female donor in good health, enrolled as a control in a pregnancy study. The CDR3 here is CASSSQGNTEAFF. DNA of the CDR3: TGCGCCAGCAGCTCACAGGGTAACACTGAAGCTTTCTTT.